This T cell receptor (beta chain) emerged from a study of T cell changes during pregnancy in multiple sclerosis. Clones were read by immunoSEQ multiplex PCR, and TCRdb kept only the in-frame ones, dropping some. This table holds about 71,000 clones, more than 90% found once. This clone came up many times. There are 15 residues in the CDR3. Trimming took off 1 base at V and 2 bases at J, with 10 bases between the two ends. Germline V CDR1 and CDR2: MNHNS, SASEGT. The source is a female donor with multiple sclerosis, enrolled in a pregnancy study. The chain employs TRBV6-1 and TRBJ2-3; D remains unclear. The sequenced sample was peripheral blood, obtained in the third trimester of pregnancy. This CDR3 reads CASSEGGSPTDTQYF. The CDR3 nucleotides are TGTGCCAGCAGTGAAGGCGGCTCCCCCACAGATACGCAGTATTTT.